This is a list of T cell receptor beta chains from one sample in a study of beta chain features in type 1 diabetes. The assay was immunoSEQ multiplex PCR, and TCRdb's table has in-frame clones only and misses some. The sample records under 450,000 clones, approximately 13% being singletons. Sequenced sample: naive CD4+ T cells from blood. The receptors were sampled from a man aged 25 to 40 in good health. The CDR3 runs from the conserved cysteine through the conserved F or W. The order of the fields is D gene, V gene, clone size, J gene, CDR3 protein, CDR3 DNA. The D gene is left open where the match is weak. Some rows have no size entry. The others give once, few or many, or a class for an expanded clone.

d_call: -
v_call: TRBV5-1
clone_size: -
j_call: TRBJ2-6
cdr3_aa: CASSLKSSGANVLTF
cdr3_nt: TGCGCCAGCAGCTTGAAATCCTCTGGGGCCAACGTCCTGACTTTC

d_call: -
v_call: TRBV7-2
clone_size: few
j_call: TRBJ2-3
cdr3_aa: CASSSGRTDTQYF
cdr3_nt: TGTGCCAGCAGCTCAGGCCGCACAGATACGCAGTATTTT

d_call: TRBD1
v_call: TRBV7-9
clone_size: -
j_call: TRBJ2-5
cdr3_aa: CASSRDSQETQYF
cdr3_nt: TGTGCCAGCAGCAGGGACAGTCAAGAGACCCAGTACTTC

d_call: -
v_call: TRBV5-4
clone_size: few
j_call: TRBJ2-2
cdr3_aa: CASSLNPQGPGELFF
cdr3_nt: TGTGCCAGCAGCTTAAACCCACAGGGCCCCGGGGAGCTGTTTTTT

d_call: -
v_call: TRBV2
clone_size: few
j_call: TRBJ1-5
cdr3_aa: CAITLPGQIQPQHF
cdr3_nt: TGTGCCATCACTCTCCCGGGGCAGATCCAGCCCCAGCATTTT

d_call: TRBD2
v_call: TRBV9
clone_size: few
j_call: TRBJ2-1
cdr3_aa: CASSPRPSGGYNEQFF
cdr3_nt: TGTGCCAGCAGCCCCCGACCGTCGGGGGGCTACAATGAGCAGTTCTTC

d_call: TRBD2
v_call: TRBV29-1
clone_size: few
j_call: TRBJ2-2
cdr3_aa: CSGHSGSRNTGELFF
cdr3_nt: TGCAGCGGGCATAGCGGGAGTCGAAACACCGGGGAGCTGTTTTTT

d_call: TRBD1
v_call: TRBV5-4
clone_size: few
j_call: TRBJ1-2
cdr3_aa: CASSLDAVTGDYGYTF
cdr3_nt: TGTGCCAGCAGCTTGGATGCTGTGACAGGGGACTATGGCTACACCTTC

d_call: -
v_call: TRBV11-2
clone_size: -
j_call: TRBJ1-4
cdr3_aa: CASSHMREKLFF
cdr3_nt: TGTGCCAGCAGCCATATGCGGGAAAAACTGTTTTTT

d_call: -
v_call: TRBV10-3
clone_size: -
j_call: TRBJ2-1
cdr3_aa: CAISVKGEQFF
cdr3_nt: TGTGCCATCAGTGTTAAAGGCGAGCAGTTCTTC

d_call: TRBD1
v_call: TRBV10-3
clone_size: -
j_call: TRBJ1-1
cdr3_aa: CAISGTGVTEAFF
cdr3_nt: TGTGCCATCAGTGGGACAGGGGTGACTGAAGCTTTCTTT

d_call: -
v_call: TRBV27
clone_size: few
j_call: TRBJ1-4
cdr3_aa: CASSPRLSSGEKLFF
cdr3_nt: TGTGCCAGCAGCCCTCGTTTATCCAGTGGTGAAAAACTGTTTTTT

d_call: TRBD1
v_call: TRBV6-6
clone_size: -
j_call: TRBJ1-4
cdr3_aa: CASSYATGTGSEKLFF
cdr3_nt: TGTGCCAGCAGTTACGCTACCGGGACAGGGAGTGAAAAACTGTTTTTT

d_call: -
v_call: TRBV5-6
clone_size: once
j_call: TRBJ1-2
cdr3_aa: CASRNRDANYGYTF
cdr3_nt: TGTGCCAGCAGGAACCGGGACGCCAACTATGGCTACACCTTC

d_call: -
v_call: TRBV7-7
clone_size: -
j_call: TRBJ2-5
cdr3_aa: CASSRGLETQYF
cdr3_nt: TGTGCCAGCAGCAGGGGTTTAGAGACCCAGTACTTC

d_call: -
v_call: TRBV2
clone_size: -
j_call: TRBJ2-5
cdr3_aa: CASTRETQYF
cdr3_nt: TGTGCCAGCACACGGGAGACCCAGTACTTC

d_call: TRBD1
v_call: TRBV6-1
clone_size: -
j_call: TRBJ1-2
cdr3_aa: CASSDYSGQNYGYTF
cdr3_nt: TGTGCCAGCAGTGATTATTCGGGACAGAACTATGGCTACACCTTC

d_call: -
v_call: TRBV7-2
clone_size: -
j_call: TRBJ2-2
cdr3_aa: CASSLSGNTGELFF
cdr3_nt: TGTGCCAGCAGCTTAAGCGGGAACACCGGGGAGCTGTTTTTT

d_call: -
v_call: TRBV7-2
clone_size: -
j_call: TRBJ2-2
cdr3_aa: CASSLVGRGYPGELFF
cdr3_nt: TGTGCCAGCAGCTTAGTCGGCAGGGGATATCCCGGGGAGCTGTTTTTT

d_call: TRBD1
v_call: TRBV29-1
clone_size: -
j_call: TRBJ1-4
cdr3_aa: CSVIVQGEQKLFF
cdr3_nt: TGCAGCGTTATAGTACAGGGGGAACAAAAACTGTTTTTT

d_call: -
v_call: TRBV7-2
clone_size: -
j_call: TRBJ1-6
cdr3_aa: CASGNRDTGSPLHF
cdr3_nt: TGTGCCAGCGGAAACCGGGACACAGGATCACCCCTCCACTTT

d_call: -
v_call: TRBV2
clone_size: -
j_call: TRBJ2-4
cdr3_aa: CASSFGDKNIQYF
cdr3_nt: TGTGCCAGCAGTTTTGGCGACAAAAACATTCAGTACTTC

d_call: -
v_call: TRBV30
clone_size: few
j_call: TRBJ2-5
cdr3_aa: CAWSRRGRETQYF
cdr3_nt: TGTGCCTGGAGTCGAAGGGGGAGGGAGACCCAGTACTTC

d_call: -
v_call: TRBV7-9
clone_size: -
j_call: TRBJ2-5
cdr3_aa: CASSTPIGRLPDETQYF
cdr3_nt: TGTGCCAGCAGCACACCGATTGGGAGACTCCCTGATGAGACCCAGTACTTC

d_call: -
v_call: TRBV7-9
clone_size: -
j_call: TRBJ2-3
cdr3_aa: CASSLAVGDPGTDTQYF
cdr3_nt: TGTGCCAGCAGCTTAGCGGTAGGCGACCCGGGGACAGATACGCAGTATTTT

d_call: -
v_call: TRBV4-1
clone_size: few
j_call: TRBJ2-2
cdr3_aa: CASSQRGTELTGELFF
cdr3_nt: TGCGCCAGCAGCCAGAGGGGGACGGAACTCACCGGGGAGCTGTTTTTT

d_call: TRBD1
v_call: TRBV5-4
clone_size: -
j_call: TRBJ2-1
cdr3_aa: CASSQRQGSSYNEQFF
cdr3_nt: TGTGCCAGCAGCCAGCGACAGGGAAGCTCCTACAATGAGCAGTTCTTC

d_call: TRBD1
v_call: TRBV10-3
clone_size: few
j_call: TRBJ1-1
cdr3_aa: CAITPDRDRTEAFF
cdr3_nt: TGTGCCATCACCCCCGACAGGGATCGGACTGAAGCTTTCTTT

d_call: TRBD2
v_call: TRBV13
clone_size: -
j_call: TRBJ2-5
cdr3_aa: CASSLGLAGEETQYF
cdr3_nt: TGTGCCAGCAGCCTCGGACTAGCGGGGGAAGAGACCCAGTACTTC

d_call: -
v_call: TRBV6-4
clone_size: few
j_call: TRBJ2-5
cdr3_aa: CASSDGLGGTQYF
cdr3_nt: TGTGCCAGCAGTGACGGCCTTGGTGGGACCCAGTACTTC

d_call: -
v_call: TRBV5-1
clone_size: -
j_call: TRBJ1-6
cdr3_aa: CASSLDAGSSYNSPLHF
cdr3_nt: TGCGCCAGCAGCTTGGATGCGGGTAGCTCCTATAATTCACCCCTCCACTTT

d_call: TRBD2
v_call: TRBV4-3
clone_size: -
j_call: TRBJ2-5
cdr3_aa: CASSQGSAGRGETQYF
cdr3_nt: TGCGCCAGCAGCCAAGGATCGGCCGGGAGGGGGGAGACCCAGTACTTC

d_call: -
v_call: TRBV12-5
clone_size: few
j_call: TRBJ2-4
cdr3_aa: CASGDGAKNIQYF
cdr3_nt: TGTGCTAGTGGTGACGGAGCCAAAAACATTCAGTACTTC

d_call: -
v_call: TRBV10-3
clone_size: many
j_call: TRBJ2-1
cdr3_aa: CASCSYAEQFF
cdr3_nt: TGTGCCAGCTGCTCATACGCTGAGCAGTTCTTC

d_call: -
v_call: TRBV7-2
clone_size: few
j_call: TRBJ2-2
cdr3_aa: CASSRIRGGGELFF
cdr3_nt: TGTGCCAGCAGCCGCATTCGAGGTGGCGGGGAGCTGTTTTTT

d_call: TRBD1
v_call: TRBV4-1
clone_size: -
j_call: TRBJ1-5
cdr3_aa: CASSQAQGGNQPQHF
cdr3_nt: TGCGCCAGCAGCCAAGCGCAGGGGGGCAATCAGCCCCAGCATTTT

d_call: -
v_call: TRBV19
clone_size: few
j_call: TRBJ1-2
cdr3_aa: CASSMVRNYGYTF
cdr3_nt: TGTGCCAGTAGTATGGTCAGAAACTATGGCTACACCTTC

d_call: TRBD2
v_call: TRBV11-3
clone_size: -
j_call: TRBJ2-1
cdr3_aa: CASRLGTSGRGNEQFF
cdr3_nt: TGTGCCAGCAGACTGGGGACTAGCGGGAGAGGCAATGAGCAGTTCTTC

d_call: -
v_call: TRBV5-4
clone_size: few
j_call: TRBJ2-7
cdr3_aa: CASSFWGGPLEQYF
cdr3_nt: TGTGCCAGCAGCTTTTGGGGGGGCCCGCTTGAGCAGTACTTC

d_call: -
v_call: TRBV29-1
clone_size: few
j_call: TRBJ2-1
cdr3_aa: CSVVPLAYEQFF
cdr3_nt: TGCAGCGTTGTGCCACTCGCGTATGAGCAGTTCTTC

d_call: -
v_call: TRBV30
clone_size: few
j_call: TRBJ2-1
cdr3_aa: CAWSGRLVRDRYNEQFF
cdr3_nt: TGTGCCTGGAGTGGGAGACTAGTACGTGACCGGTACAATGAGCAGTTCTTC

d_call: -
v_call: TRBV30
clone_size: few
j_call: TRBJ2-2
cdr3_aa: CAWSVLNTGELFF
cdr3_nt: TGTGCCTGGAGTGTCTTGAACACCGGGGAGCTGTTTTTT

d_call: -
v_call: TRBV15
clone_size: few
j_call: TRBJ2-7
cdr3_aa: CATSRADRRSYEQYF
cdr3_nt: TGTGCCACCAGCAGAGCCGACAGGCGATCCTACGAGCAGTACTTC

d_call: -
v_call: TRBV2
clone_size: few
j_call: TRBJ1-2
cdr3_aa: CASSEAYGYTF
cdr3_nt: TGTGCCAGCAGTGAAGCCTATGGCTACACCTTC

d_call: -
v_call: TRBV30
clone_size: few
j_call: TRBJ2-5
cdr3_aa: CAWSSGVQETQYF
cdr3_nt: TGTGCCTGGAGTTCCGGGGTCCAAGAGACCCAGTACTTC

d_call: -
v_call: TRBV7-2
clone_size: few
j_call: TRBJ2-5
cdr3_aa: CASSFYGVGETQYF
cdr3_nt: TGTGCCAGCAGCTTCTACGGGGTAGGGGAGACCCAGTACTTC

d_call: -
v_call: TRBV25-1
clone_size: -
j_call: TRBJ2-5
cdr3_aa: CASSDLETQYF
cdr3_nt: TGTGCCAGCAGTGATTTGGAGACCCAGTACTTC

d_call: TRBD1
v_call: TRBV9
clone_size: few
j_call: TRBJ1-6
cdr3_aa: CASSLLQGAESPLHF
cdr3_nt: TGTGCCAGCAGCCTTCTTCAGGGGGCAGAATCACCCCTCCACTTT

d_call: -
v_call: TRBV29-1
clone_size: few
j_call: TRBJ2-4
cdr3_aa: CSAGRGNIQYF
cdr3_nt: TGCAGCGCTGGAAGGGGAAACATTCAGTACTTC

d_call: -
v_call: TRBV7-2
clone_size: few
j_call: TRBJ2-5
cdr3_aa: CASSLAYQETQYF
cdr3_nt: TGTGCCAGCAGCTTGGCTTATCAAGAGACCCAGTACTTC

d_call: -
v_call: TRBV29-1
clone_size: few
j_call: TRBJ2-1
cdr3_aa: CSVELGDEQFF
cdr3_nt: TGCAGCGTTGAATTGGGAGATGAGCAGTTCTTC

d_call: TRBD1
v_call: TRBV14
clone_size: few
j_call: TRBJ1-2
cdr3_aa: CASSQRTGVYGYTF
cdr3_nt: TGTGCCAGCAGCCAAAGGACAGGGGTCTATGGCTACACCTTC

d_call: -
v_call: TRBV10-3
clone_size: few
j_call: TRBJ1-1
cdr3_aa: CAISEGAYTEAFF
cdr3_nt: TGTGCCATCAGTGAAGGGGCTTACACTGAAGCTTTCTTT

d_call: TRBD1
v_call: TRBV7-9
clone_size: -
j_call: TRBJ2-4
cdr3_aa: CASSPNWDRGVLAKNIQYF
cdr3_nt: TGTGCCAGCAGCCCAAACTGGGACAGGGGAGTACTAGCCAAAAACATTCAGTACTTC

d_call: -
v_call: TRBV18
clone_size: -
j_call: TRBJ2-2
cdr3_aa: CASSPTQANTGELFF
cdr3_nt: TGTGCCAGCTCACCAACCCAGGCTAACACCGGGGAGCTGTTTTTT

d_call: -
v_call: TRBV30
clone_size: -
j_call: TRBJ2-6
cdr3_aa: CAWSYSAGANVLTF
cdr3_nt: TGTGCCTGGAGTTACTCGGCTGGGGCCAACGTCCTGACTTTC

d_call: -
v_call: TRBV5-1
clone_size: -
j_call: TRBJ2-6
cdr3_aa: CASSLDPREIPSGANVLTF
cdr3_nt: TGCGCCAGCAGCCTGGACCCCAGGGAAATTCCCTCTGGGGCCAACGTCCTGACTTTC

d_call: TRBD1
v_call: TRBV5-1
clone_size: -
j_call: TRBJ2-1
cdr3_aa: CASSPTPGQGSNEQFF
cdr3_nt: TGCGCCAGCAGCCCAACCCCGGGACAGGGATCGAATGAGCAGTTCTTC

d_call: TRBD2
v_call: TRBV11-1
clone_size: few
j_call: TRBJ2-3
cdr3_aa: CASQRSGRATDTQYF
cdr3_nt: TGTGCCAGCCAACGGAGCGGGAGGGCTACAGATACGCAGTATTTT

d_call: -
v_call: TRBV4-2
clone_size: few
j_call: TRBJ1-1
cdr3_aa: CASSQAATEAFF
cdr3_nt: TGTGCCAGCAGCCAAGCGGCCACTGAAGCTTTCTTT